These T cell receptor beta chains were read from a single sample in a study of T-cell reconstitution after alpha-beta-depleted transplantation in children. MiXCR, applied by TCRdb to the PCR reads, yields one record per CDR3 protein. This sample has some 76,000 distinct CDR3 sequences; 11% occur once, and the top ten carry around 14%. Sample: PBMCs, taken before TCRalphabeta/CD19-depleted stem cell transplant. The receptors originated from a boy aged 5-17 years with acute myeloid leukemia, due to receive a stem cell transplant. Each CDR3 is given without its conserved first and last residue. Fields, in order: CDR3 length, clone size, V gene, CDR3 protein. Size is omitted from some rows. Given values are once, few, many or a class for expanded clones.

len: 15; abundance: many; v_gene: TRBV12-3/TRBV12-4; CDR3aa: ASSPDPRIATNEKLF
len: 12; abundance: many; v_gene: TRBV7-8; CDR3aa: ASSAVVMNTEAF
len: 14; abundance: many; v_gene: TRBV7-9; CDR3aa: AASGTSGREGETQY
len: 11; abundance: many; v_gene: TRBV7-9; CDR3aa: ASRPRGAGELF
len: 14; abundance: many; v_gene: TRBV5-6; CDR3aa: ASSLGGGVLTGELF
len: 12; abundance: many; v_gene: TRBV28; CDR3aa: ASSLTSGTNIQY
len: 12; abundance: many; v_gene: TRBV7-3; CDR3aa: ASSLSGRNTEAF
len: 14; abundance: .; v_gene: TRBV3-1; CDR3aa: ASSQEGDRGSDTQY
len: 15; abundance: few; v_gene: TRBV11-3; CDR3aa: ASSLIGPTGVYNEQF
len: 13; abundance: many; v_gene: TRBV2; CDR3aa: ASSEYLRAIQPQH
len: 12; abundance: many; v_gene: TRBV28; CDR3aa: ASSLLGGGQPQH
len: 9; abundance: many; v_gene: TRBV7-6; CDR3aa: ASSFADTQY
len: 12; abundance: few; v_gene: TRBV20-1; CDR3aa: SAELGRVNQPQH
len: 11; abundance: many; v_gene: TRBV20-1; CDR3aa: SASRHLNTEAF
len: 13; abundance: many; v_gene: TRBV5-1; CDR3aa: ASSPGLTKVDTQY
len: 10; abundance: many; v_gene: TRBV20-1; CDR3aa: SASVTGTEAF
len: 11; abundance: .; v_gene: TRBV6-5; CDR3aa: ASSYSTSGGYT
len: 12; abundance: many; v_gene: TRBV24-1; CDR3aa: ATGLLQNPDTQY
len: 12; abundance: many; v_gene: TRBV11-3; CDR3aa: ASTLRVGDTEAF
len: 14; abundance: many; v_gene: TRBV27; CDR3aa: ASSFGQLTPNYGYT
len: 12; abundance: many; v_gene: TRBV11-2; CDR3aa: ASSLVRGPNTQY
len: 13; abundance: many; v_gene: TRBV7-6; CDR3aa: ASSLTGKGNQPQH
len: 10; abundance: many; v_gene: TRBV6-2/TRBV6-3; CDR3aa: AGRDPNNEQF
len: 16; abundance: many; v_gene: TRBV20-1; CDR3aa: SARDFLGGLSVNTEAF
len: 11; abundance: large; v_gene: TRBV7-9; CDR3aa: ASSLGLADTQY
len: 11; abundance: .; v_gene: TRBV7-3; CDR3aa: ASSLRTGWEQY
len: 15; abundance: many; v_gene: TRBV24-1; CDR3aa: ATGTGRSGRAPDTQY
len: 12; abundance: .; v_gene: TRBV29-1; CDR3aa: SVDSPPGGYGYT
len: 15; abundance: .; v_gene: TRBV18; CDR3aa: ASSPIQASISGNTIY
len: 15; abundance: many; v_gene: TRBV12-3/TRBV12-4; CDR3aa: ASSFNDGTSPIGTQY